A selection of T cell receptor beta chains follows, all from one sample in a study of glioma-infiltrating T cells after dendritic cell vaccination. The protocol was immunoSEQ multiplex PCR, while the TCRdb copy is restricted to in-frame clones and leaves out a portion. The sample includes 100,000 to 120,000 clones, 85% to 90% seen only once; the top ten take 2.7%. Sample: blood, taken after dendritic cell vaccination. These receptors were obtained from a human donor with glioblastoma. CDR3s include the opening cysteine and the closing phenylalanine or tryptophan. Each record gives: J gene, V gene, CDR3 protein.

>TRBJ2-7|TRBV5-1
CASSYSGSLDEQYF
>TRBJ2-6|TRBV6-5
CASSPTETGANVLTF
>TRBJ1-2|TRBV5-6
CASSLALQGLGYTF
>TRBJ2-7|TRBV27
CASRPGTSGSYEQYF
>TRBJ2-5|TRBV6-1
CASNPSASGQETQYF
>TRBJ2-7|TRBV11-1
CASSVNRGPSSYEQYF
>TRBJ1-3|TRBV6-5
CASRRDSTLGNTIYF
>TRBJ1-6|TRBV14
CASSPDGTGAGSPLHF
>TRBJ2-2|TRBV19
CASGTGTPGELFF
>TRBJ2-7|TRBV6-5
CASTTGYEQYF
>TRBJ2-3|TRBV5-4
CASSSRTSGRTDTQYF
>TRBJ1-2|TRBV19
CASSPLVAGTDYGYTF
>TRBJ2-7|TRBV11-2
CASSWGQGDEQYF
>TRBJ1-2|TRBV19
CASSIAARGEYGYTF
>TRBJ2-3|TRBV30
CACTTQAITDTQYF
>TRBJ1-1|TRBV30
CAWSVLQEAFF
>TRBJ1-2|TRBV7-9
CASSPSSGYGYTF
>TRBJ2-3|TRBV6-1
CASSGGTSGGWETDTQYF
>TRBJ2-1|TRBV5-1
CASSSGAVAGWFDEQFF
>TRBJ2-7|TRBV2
CASSERGIPRYEQYF
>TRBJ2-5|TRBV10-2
CASSDSGETQYF
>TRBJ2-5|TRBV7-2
CASSLASGEETQYF
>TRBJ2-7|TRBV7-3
CASSYAGTGGYEQYF
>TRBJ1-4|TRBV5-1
CASSSGTGTKVEKLFF